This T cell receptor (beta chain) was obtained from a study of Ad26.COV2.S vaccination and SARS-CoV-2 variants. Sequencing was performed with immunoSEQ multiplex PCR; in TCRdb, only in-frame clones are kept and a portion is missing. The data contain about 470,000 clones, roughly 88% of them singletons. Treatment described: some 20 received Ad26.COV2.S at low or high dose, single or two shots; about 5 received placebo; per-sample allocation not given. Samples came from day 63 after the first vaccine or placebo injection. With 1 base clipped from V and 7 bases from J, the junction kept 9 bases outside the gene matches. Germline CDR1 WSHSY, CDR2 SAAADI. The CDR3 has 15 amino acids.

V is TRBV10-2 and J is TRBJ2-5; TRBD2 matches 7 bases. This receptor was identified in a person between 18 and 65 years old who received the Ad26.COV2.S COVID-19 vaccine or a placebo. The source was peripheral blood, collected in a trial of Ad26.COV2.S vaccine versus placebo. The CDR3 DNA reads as TGCGCCAGCAGTGAGTTAGGGCTAGCGGCTCCGACCCAGTACTTC. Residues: CASSELGLAAPTQYF.